These 10 T cell receptor beta chains share one sample of origin, sequenced in a study of blood T cell repertoires in COVID-19. This table comes from immunoSEQ multiplex PCR, and its TCRdb copy is limited to in-frame clones, with some not included. This repertoire shows about 47,000 clones, approximately 86% found once; its top ten account for over 2.5%. Input material: peripheral blood. All receptors come from a man aged 50 to 60 with active COVID-19.

The rearrangement links TRBV7-9 to TRBJ1-2; perhaps TRBD1 as D (5 bases). Trimming left V 2 bases short and J 8 bases short, with 9 bases between. CDR3 size: 12 residues. The germline gives CDR1 SEHNR, CDR2 FQNEAQ (reference sequence). The chain's CDR3 is CASSLRGRGYTF. CDR3 bases: TGTGCCAGCAGCTTAAGGGGTAGGGGCTACACCTTC.

CDR3 amino acids: CASSMGGENTIYF. CDR3 sequence (DNA): TGTGCCAGCAGCATGGGTGGAGAAAACACCATATATTTT. This chain uses TRBV7-9 with TRBJ1-3; D remains unclear. The V and J ends lost 5 bases and 6 bases respectively, with 11 bases between them. Germline CDR1 reads SEHNR; CDR2 reads FQNEAQ (reference sequence). The CDR3 extends over 13 amino acids. Full variable domain (remainder filled in from reference TRBV7-9 and TRBJ1-3): DTGVSQNPRHKITKRGQNVTFRCDPISEHNRLYWYRQTLGQGPEFLTYFQNEAQLEKSRLLSDRFSAERPKGSFSTLEIQRTEQGDSAMYLCASSMGGENTIYFGEGSWLTVV.

The chain recombines TRBV25-1 with TRBJ2-1, with D possibly matching TRBD2 (7 bases). CDR1 and CDR2 from the germline V gene are MGHDK and SYGVNS. This CDR3 spans 14 amino acids. V was shortened by 6 bases and J by 6 bases, with 15 bases between the two germline ends. The CDR3 here is CASSMRGGGNEQFF. CDR3 nucleotides: TGTGCCAGCAGCATGCGGGGAGGGGGCAATGAGCAGTTCTTC.

The chain uses TRBV7-9 and TRBJ2-7; D is undetermined. Germline CDR1 SEHNR, CDR2 FQNEAQ (reference sequence). V dropped 4 bases and J dropped 3 bases, with 16 bases sitting between them. There are 15 residues in the CDR3. The CDR3 sequence: CASSSTATNLYEQYF. In DNA, the CDR3 is TGTGCCAGCAGCTCAACAGCTACAAACCTCTACGAGCAGTACTTC.

The V gene is TRBV7-3, the J gene TRBJ2-2; 11 nucleotides line up with TRBD1. This CDR3 comprises 18 residues. CDR1 and CDR2 (germline): SGHTA, FQGTGA. Trimming took 3 bases from V and 5 from J; bases not matched to a gene: 11. CDR3 loop: CASSFGTGGLLRTGELFF. The DNA for the CDR3 is TGTGCCAGCAGCTTCGGGACAGGGGGTCTATTAAGGACCGGGGAGCTGTTTTTT. Combining the CDR3 with reference TRBV7-3 and TRBJ2-2 gives the whole variable domain GAGVSQTPSNKVTEKGKYVELRCDPISGHTALYWYRQSLGQGPEFLIYFQGTGAADDSGLPNDRFFAVRPEGSVSTLKIQRTERGDSAVYLCASSFGTGGLLRTGELFFGEGSRLTVL.

This chain links TRBV3-1 (or the pseudogene TRBV3-2) with TRBJ1-4, with TRBD1 as a possible D gene (6 bases). The CDR3 runs 19 residues. Germline CDR1 and CDR2: LGHDT and YNNKEL (reference sequence). Trimming stripped 3 bases from V and 0 bases from J, with 20 bases between. The CDR3 DNA is TGTGCCAGCAGCCACCTAAGAGGGGAAGAGGGGGCAACTAATGAAAAACTGTTTTTT. It codes for CASSHLRGEEGATNEKLFF.

The gene calls are TRBV6-5 and TRBJ2-7; D is possibly TRBD1 (6 bases). Germline loops: CDR1 MNHEY, CDR2 SVGAGI. The CDR3 extends over 11 amino acids. The V end was cut by 6 bases, the J end by 3 bases, with 6 bases between. This CDR3 is CASRDSYEQYV. CDR3 bases: TGTGCCAGCAGGGACAGCTACGAGCAGTACGTC.

This clone was observed a handful of times. The rearrangement joins TRBV7-2 to TRBJ1-6, with D unresolved. The CDR3 is 13 amino acids. Trimming stripped 5 bases from V and 3 bases from J, with 5 bases between. Germline values: CDR1 SGHTA, CDR2 FQGNSA. The chain's CDR3 is CASSAGYNSPLHF. CDR3 in DNA: TGTGCCAGCAGCGCAGGCTATAATTCACCCCTCCACTTT.

This chain joins TRBV6-5 and TRBJ2-1; D uncertain. CDR3 size: 12 residues. V was clipped by 2 bases and J by 6 bases, with 5 bases between them. Looked up from germline, CDR1 is MNHEY and CDR2 is SVGAGI. CDR3 sequence reads: CASSYGGNEQFF. CDR3 DNA: TGTGCCAGCAGTTACGGCGGCAATGAGCAGTTCTTC.

The chain couples TRBV6-2 or TRBV6-3 to TRBJ2-1; 10 bases align to TRBD2. The CDR3 sequence is 16 residues long. V gave up 1 base and J gave up 3 bases; unmatched junction bases: 3. Per the germline V gene, CDR1 is MNHEY and CDR2 is SVGEGT. This CDR3 is CASSYLAGGFYNEQFF. The DNA of the CDR3 is TGTGCCAGCAGTTACTTAGCGGGGGGATTCTACAATGAGCAGTTCTTC.